Sequencing of this T cell receptor beta chain was carried out in a study of shared clonotypes between healthy human individuals. The assay was carried out at the deep level. Sorted-subset replicate PCR reactions were performed with around 200 ng DNA, corresponding to roughly 30,000 T cell genomes. The assay was immunoSEQ multiplex PCR, and TCRdb's table has in-frame clones only and misses some. Counted here are some 2,000,000 clones, 90% to 96% occurring once; the ten biggest clones make up roughly 0.13%. V was pared by 0 bases and J by 7 bases, with 10 bases between. There are 13 residues in the CDR3. The germline CDR1 and CDR2 sequences are GTSNPN and SVGIG (reference sequence).

This sequence originates from a man in his late teens or twenties in good health. The J gene is TRBJ2-4, the V gene TRBV30; D is unclear. The material sequenced was naive CD4+ T cells sorted from blood. As for subset: CD45RA+ positively selected. The CDR3 DNA follows: TGTGCCTGGAGTGTACTCGTGGGGAACATTCAGTACTTC. It codes for CAWSVLVGNIQYF.